Presented here are 9 T cell receptor beta chains from one specimen sequenced in a study of cytomegalovirus exposure and HLA in healthy donors. Sequencing was performed with immunoSEQ multiplex PCR; in TCRdb, only in-frame clones are kept and a portion is missing. The sample has some 350,000 clones, around 90% seen once. Material: PBMCs. These receptors came from a woman aged 25-40 years in good health and CMV-seropositive.

The chain links TRBV19 to TRBJ1-2; TRBD1 agrees at 7 bases. CDR3 size: 15 residues. Germline CDR1 and CDR2: LNHDA and SQIVND (reference sequence). Trimming cost V 3 bases and J 0 bases; bases outside gene matches: 4. The DNA for the CDR3 is TGTGCCAGTAGTATCACAGGGGCGGCTAACTATGGCTACACCTTC. Translation: CASSITGAANYGYTF.

The chain joins TRBV5-4 to TRBJ2-3, with D possibly TRBD2 on 6 matching bases. Trimming took 4 bases from V and 0 from J, leaving 9 bases between them. The CDR3 length is 14 residues. CDR1 and CDR2 (germline): SGHNT, YYREEE (reference sequence). The CDR3 loop reads CASSRDSSTDTQYF. CDR3 DNA sequence: TGTGCCAGCAGCCGGGACTCCAGCACAGATACGCAGTATTTT.

The J gene is TRBJ1-2, the V gene TRBV9; TRBD1 aligns across 12 bases. The CDR3 extends over 16 amino acids. Per the germline V gene, CDR1 is SGDLS and CDR2 is YYNGEE. Trimming took 3 bases from V and 5 from J; bases not matched to a gene: 8. CDR3 coding DNA: TGTGCCAGCAGCGACCGGGACAGGGGGCACCGGTATGGCTACACCTTC. Protein product: CASSDRDRGHRYGYTF.

V and J are TRBV5-1 and TRBJ1-2; D not resolved. Trimming stripped 4 bases from V and 0 bases from J, with 19 bases between. The CDR3 length is 17 residues. Germline-derived CDR1 and CDR2 are SGHRS and YFSETQ. The CDR3 sequence is CASSREPRFRANYGYTF. The CDR3 DNA reads as TGCGCCAGCAGCAGAGAACCCCGGTTTAGGGCTAACTATGGCTACACCTTC.

The CDR3 sequence is CASSVDSGGTDTQYF. DNA of the CDR3: TGTGCCAGCAGCGTAGATAGCGGGGGCACAGATACGCAGTATTTT. The rearrangement links TRBV9 to TRBJ2-3; 8 bases are shared with TRBD2. Unmatched junction bases numbered 1, after V lost 0 bases and J lost 1 base. The germline CDR1 and CDR2 sequences are SGDLS and YYNGEE. This CDR3 has 15 amino acids.

The chain carries TRBV5-1 and TRBJ2-5; 8 bases are a match to TRBD1. Germline assignment: CDR1 SGHRS and CDR2 YFSETQ. Germline trimming cut 4 bases from V and 2 bases from J; bases unmatched to any gene: 4. CDR3 length: 14 amino acids. The CDR3 spells CASSRQGKQETQYF. The CDR3 nucleotides are TGCGCCAGCAGCCGACAGGGGAAGCAAGAGACCCAGTACTTC. Variable domain in full (rest from reference TRBV5-1 and TRBJ2-5): KAGVTQTPRYLIKTRGQQVTLSCSPISGHRSVSWYQQTPGQGLQFLFEYFSETQRNKGNFPGRFSGRQFSNSRSEMNVSTLELGDSALYLCASSRQGKQETQYFGPGTRLLVL.

This clone was seen a single time. For the CDR3, the DNA is TGTGCCAGTAGTAGGGACTACTACAATGAGCAGTTCTTC. This sequence encodes CASSRDYYNEQFF. The chain couples TRBV6-5 to TRBJ2-1, with 7 bases matching TRBD2. V lost 9 bases and J lost 3; bases outside the gene matches: 5. This CDR3 has 13 residues. Per germline, CDR1 MNHEY and CDR2 SVGAGI.

This clone showed up just a few times. The rearrangement uses TRBV2 and TRBJ2-2; the match to TRBD2 covers 8 bases. The CDR3 spans 15 residues. The ends lost 7 bases at V and 2 bases at J; junction bases unmatched: 6. The germline CDR1 and CDR2 sequences are SNHLY and FYNNEI. The CDR3 nucleotides read TGTGCCAGCAAAACTAGCGGAGTTAACACCGGGGAGCTGTTTTTT. This gives the protein CASKTSGVNTGELFF.

V and J are TRBV7-2 and TRBJ1-1; D is unresolved. From germline, CDR1 is SGHTA and CDR2 FQGNSA. Trimming took off 5 bases at V and 5 bases at J, with 6 bases between the two ends. This CDR3 spans 11 amino acids. In nucleotides, the CDR3 is TGTGCCAGCAGCCTGCGGACTGAAGCTTTCTTT. Translation gives CASSLRTEAFF.